The sequence of this T cell receptor (beta chain) was determined in a study of radiotherapy plus CTLA-4 blockade in lung cancer. Overall study results and limits: An expansion of tumor-derived TCR clones occurred in blood after radiotherapy plus ipilimumab.

On this clone itself: Its target is unknown.

The length of the CDR3 is 17 residues. CDR1 and CDR2 from the germline V gene are SGHRS and YFSETQ. The trim removed 2 bases at V and 1 base at J, leaving 8 bases unmatched. Here immunoSEQ multiplex PCR was the method, and the copy in TCRdb shows in-frame clones only, minus some. The data hold tens of thousands of clones, with around 77% observed a single time. The receptor was derived from a human donor with non-small cell lung cancer whose response to radiotherapy plus ipilimumab could not be evaluated. Sequencing was performed on peripheral blood, taken from a patient treated with radiotherapy plus ipilimumab. The chain carries TRBV5-1 and TRBJ2-7; TRBD2 agrees at 11 bases. As DNA, the CDR3 is TGCGCCAGCAGCTTAGGGACTAGCGGATTTCCTTCCTACGAGCAGTACTTC. This encodes CASSLGTSGFPSYEQYF.